This T cell receptor (beta chain) originates from a study of T cell responses to AZD1222 COVID-19 vaccine. Study-wide results and limits: Females made up more of the donors, who were largely white British, and clonal diversity may have come out too low. Across the whole spike, CD4 TCRs peaked at regions 160-218 and 743-854. Unmutated variant regions are reportedly targeted by nearly half of spike-specific TCRs. Spike-specific TCR depth and breadth grew after two AZD1222 doses.

There are 13 residues in the CDR3. Germline loops: CDR1 MNHEY, CDR2 SVGEGT. The V gene lost 6 bases and the J gene lost 0 bases, with 9 bases spanning the gap. Assay used: immunoSEQ multiplex PCR; TCRdb lists only in-frame clones, some missing. The sample shows fewer than 150,000 clones, about 93% of them seen only once. Notes on this clone: Its antigen is currently unknown.

The sample consisted of peripheral blood, taken on day 0 of AZD1222 vaccination. The gene calls are TRBV6-2 or TRBV6-3 and TRBJ2-7, with D uncertain. This sequence was found in an adult in good health. This CDR3 reads CASSELSSYEQYF. The CDR3 DNA is TGTGCCAGCAGCGAGTTGAGCTCCTACGAGCAGTACTTC.